This T cell receptor beta chain appears in the sequencing data of a study of PD-1 blockade in classical Hodgkin lymphoma. Study-level findings and limits: Exclusion was the outcome for patients who began nivolumab under 1 year after ASCT. A significant rise in TCR diversity was seen by C4D1 for CD4+ cells but not for CD8+ cells. Healthy donors were reported to have higher baseline TCR diversity than newly diagnosed patients.

CDR1 and CDR2 from the germline V gene are LNHNV and YYDKDF (reference sequence). This CDR3 region has 18 residues. J gave up 3 bases and V 5 bases, and 11 bases lay outside the gene matches. Some clones are missing from TCRdb's copy, which holds only in-frame ones; the method was immunoSEQ multiplex PCR. The sample contains tens of thousands of clones, 70% to 90% of which appear only once. Turning to this clone: What it binds is unknown.

Noted time point: cycle 4 day 1 (C4D1), after around six weeks of nivolumab. Each patient experienced a relapse that followed autologous stem cell transplantation, and brentuximab vedotin exposure varied. Patients showed best responses of complete response, partial response or progressive disease. The receptor was derived from a human donor with classical Hodgkin lymphoma. The chain employs TRBV15 and TRBJ2-7, with TRBD2 identical over 15 bases. The specimen comprised peripheral blood mononuclear cells (PBMCs), sampled before the fourth cycle of nivolumab. Here the CDR3 reads CATSQGLAGGILNYEQYF. The CDR3, as DNA: TGTGCCACCAGCCAGGGACTAGCGGGGGGAATTCTAAACTACGAGCAGTACTTC.